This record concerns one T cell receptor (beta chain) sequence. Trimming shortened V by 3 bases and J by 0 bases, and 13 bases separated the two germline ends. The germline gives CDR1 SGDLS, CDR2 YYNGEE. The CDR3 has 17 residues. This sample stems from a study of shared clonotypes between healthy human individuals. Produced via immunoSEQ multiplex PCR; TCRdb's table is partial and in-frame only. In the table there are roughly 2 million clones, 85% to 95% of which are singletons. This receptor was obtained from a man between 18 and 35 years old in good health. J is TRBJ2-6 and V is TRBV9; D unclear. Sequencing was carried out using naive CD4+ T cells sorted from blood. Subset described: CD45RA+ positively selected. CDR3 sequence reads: CASSEGLWGSGANVLTF. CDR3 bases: TGTGCCAGCAGCGAAGGCCTTTGGGGCTCTGGGGCCAACGTCCTGACTTTC.